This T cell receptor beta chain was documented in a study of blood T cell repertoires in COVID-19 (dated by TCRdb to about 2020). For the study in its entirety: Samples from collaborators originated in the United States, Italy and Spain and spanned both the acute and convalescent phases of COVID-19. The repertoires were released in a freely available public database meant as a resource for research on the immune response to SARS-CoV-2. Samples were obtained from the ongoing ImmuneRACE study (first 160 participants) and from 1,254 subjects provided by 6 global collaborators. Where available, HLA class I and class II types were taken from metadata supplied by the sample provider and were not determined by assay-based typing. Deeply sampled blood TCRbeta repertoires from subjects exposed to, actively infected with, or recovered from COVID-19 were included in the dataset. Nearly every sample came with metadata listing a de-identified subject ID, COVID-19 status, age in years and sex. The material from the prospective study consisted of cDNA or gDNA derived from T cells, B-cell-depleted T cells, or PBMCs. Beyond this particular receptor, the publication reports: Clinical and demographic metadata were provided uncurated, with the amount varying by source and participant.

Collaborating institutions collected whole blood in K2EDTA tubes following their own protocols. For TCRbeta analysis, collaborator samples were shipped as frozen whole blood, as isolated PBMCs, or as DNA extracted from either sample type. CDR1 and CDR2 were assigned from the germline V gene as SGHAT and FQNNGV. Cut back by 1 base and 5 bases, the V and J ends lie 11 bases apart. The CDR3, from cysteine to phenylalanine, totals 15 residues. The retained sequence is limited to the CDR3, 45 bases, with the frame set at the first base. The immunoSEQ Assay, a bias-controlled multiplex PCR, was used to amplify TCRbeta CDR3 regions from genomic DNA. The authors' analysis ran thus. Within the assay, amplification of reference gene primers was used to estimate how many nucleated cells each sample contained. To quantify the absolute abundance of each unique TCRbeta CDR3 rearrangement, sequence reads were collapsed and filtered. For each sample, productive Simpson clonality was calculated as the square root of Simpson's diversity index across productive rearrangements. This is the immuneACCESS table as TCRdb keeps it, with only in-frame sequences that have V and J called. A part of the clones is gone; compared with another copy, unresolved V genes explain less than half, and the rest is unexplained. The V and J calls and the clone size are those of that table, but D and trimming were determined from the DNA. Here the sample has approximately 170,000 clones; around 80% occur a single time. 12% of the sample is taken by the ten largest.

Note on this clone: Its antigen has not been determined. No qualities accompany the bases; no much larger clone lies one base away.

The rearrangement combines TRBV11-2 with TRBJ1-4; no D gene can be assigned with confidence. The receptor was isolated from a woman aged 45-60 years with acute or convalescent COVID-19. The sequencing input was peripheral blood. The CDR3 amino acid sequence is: CASSLGGWRNEKLFF. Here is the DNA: TGTGCCAGCAGCTTAGGAGGGTGGAGGAATGAAAAACTGTTTTTT.